The sequence of this T cell receptor beta chain was determined in a study of shared clonotypes between healthy human individuals. The V gene's germline CDR1 is MDHEN and CDR2 SYDVKM. The CDR3 has 14 amino acids. Deletions cut 5 bases from V and 4 bases from J, with 15 bases between. Naivety among CD8 cells was defined by CD45RO negativity and positive CCR7 selection, thereby excluding terminally differentiated effector memory CD45RA+ cells. Sequencing was performed with immunoSEQ multiplex PCR; in TCRdb, only in-frame clones are kept and a portion is missing. The data hold around 2,000,000 clones, with about 92% observed a single time.

The chain carries TRBV28 and TRBJ2-7; D ambiguous. Sequencing was carried out using naive CD8+ T cells from PBMCs. The source of this sequence is a man between 18 and 29 years old in good health. Some clones in this sample may be carry-over from other donors' samples. CDR3 amino acids: CASSLHAVGYEQYF. CDR3 nucleotides: TGTGCCAGCAGTCTCCACGCTGTTGGGTACGAGCAGTACTTC.